These T cell receptor beta chains were read from a single sample in a study of blood T cell repertoires in COVID-19. Libraries were prepared by immunoSEQ multiplex PCR; TCRdb keeps only in-frame clonotypes and omits some of them. The repertoire has some 290,000 clones, approximately 91% of them found once; the top ten carry about 4%. Sequencing input: PBMCs or T cells enriched from blood (not recorded which). These receptors were collected from a woman in her twenties or thirties who had been exposed to COVID-19. CDR3s include the opening cysteine and the closing phenylalanine or tryptophan. The D gene is left open where the match is weak. Part of the rows lack a size; the others show once, few, many or a class for expanded clones.

v_call: TRBV9
d_call: NA
j_call: TRBJ1-2
clone_size: NA
cdr3_aa: CASSVAGGARYTF
cdr3_nt: TGTGCCAGCAGCGTAGCTGGAGGGGCCCGCTACACCTTC

v_call: TRBV4-1
d_call: NA
j_call: TRBJ1-5
clone_size: NA
cdr3_aa: CASKGQGRQPQHF
cdr3_nt: TGCGCCAGCAAGGGGCAGGGGCGTCAGCCCCAGCATTTT

v_call: TRBV20-1
d_call: TRBD2
j_call: TRBJ2-1
clone_size: NA
cdr3_aa: CSASWLAGYNEQFF
cdr3_nt: TGCAGTGCTAGTTGGCTAGCGGGGTACAATGAGCAGTTCTTC

v_call: TRBV15
d_call: TRBD1
j_call: TRBJ2-3
clone_size: NA
cdr3_aa: CATSRQGAGDTQYF
cdr3_nt: TGTGCCACCAGCAGGCAGGGGGCTGGAGATACGCAGTATTTT

v_call: TRBV29-1
d_call: NA
j_call: TRBJ1-6
clone_size: NA
cdr3_aa: CSVGVPNSPLHF
cdr3_nt: TGCAGCGTCGGGGTCCCGAATTCACCCCTCCACTTT

v_call: TRBV6-5
d_call: TRBD1
j_call: TRBJ1-3
clone_size: NA
cdr3_aa: CASSQTGDSGNTIYF
cdr3_nt: TGTGCCAGCAGTCAAACAGGGGACTCTGGAAACACCATATATTTT

v_call: TRBV5-4
d_call: NA
j_call: TRBJ1-1
clone_size: NA
cdr3_aa: CASTRGRVSRAEAFF
cdr3_nt: TGTGCCAGCACCCGGGGGAGGGTTAGCCGAGCTGAAGCTTTCTTT

v_call: TRBV15
d_call: TRBD2
j_call: TRBJ2-7
clone_size: NA
cdr3_aa: CATSRAQRGAYEQYF
cdr3_nt: TGTGCCACCAGCAGAGCCCAGCGGGGTGCCTACGAGCAGTACTTC

v_call: TRBV5-1
d_call: NA
j_call: TRBJ2-5
clone_size: NA
cdr3_aa: CASSPGREGWETQYF
cdr3_nt: TGCGCCAGCAGCCCGGGCAGGGAAGGTTGGGAGACCCAGTACTTC

v_call: TRBV7-9
d_call: NA
j_call: TRBJ2-7
clone_size: NA
cdr3_aa: CASSPGTPGTDEQYF
cdr3_nt: TGTGCCAGCAGCCCCGGGACTCCTGGTACCGACGAGCAGTACTTC

v_call: TRBV15
d_call: TRBD1
j_call: TRBJ2-5
clone_size: NA
cdr3_aa: CATSREILTGGGGQYF
cdr3_nt: TGTGCCACCAGCAGAGAGATATTGACAGGGGGCGGTGGCCAGTACTTC

v_call: TRBV5-4
d_call: TRBD2
j_call: TRBJ2-1
clone_size: NA
cdr3_aa: CASSWGGNNEQFF
cdr3_nt: TGTGCCAGCAGCTGGGGGGGAAACAATGAGCAGTTCTTC

v_call: TRBV30
d_call: TRBD1
j_call: TRBJ1-6
clone_size: NA
cdr3_aa: CAWTQDRGPSPLHF
cdr3_nt: TGTGCCTGGACCCAAGACAGGGGACCTTCACCCCTCCACTTT

v_call: TRBV7-2
d_call: TRBD1
j_call: TRBJ2-2
clone_size: NA
cdr3_aa: CASRRSGTGGIGELFF
cdr3_nt: TGTGCCAGCAGACGTTCCGGGACAGGGGGGATAGGGGAGCTGTTTTTT

v_call: TRBV19
d_call: NA
j_call: TRBJ2-7
clone_size: once
cdr3_aa: CASSILSSGMYEQYF
cdr3_nt: TGTGCCAGTAGTATACTCTCGTCAGGGATGTACGAGCAGTACTTC

v_call: TRBV15
d_call: TRBD1
j_call: TRBJ1-2
clone_size: NA
cdr3_aa: CATSGGQGPWAGGYTF
cdr3_nt: TGTGCCACCAGCGGCGGACAGGGGCCTTGGGCGGGAGGCTACACCTTC

v_call: TRBV27
d_call: NA
j_call: TRBJ2-3
clone_size: NA
cdr3_aa: CASSLGAYLATDTQYF
cdr3_nt: TGTGCCAGCAGTTTAGGCGCCTACCTAGCCACAGATACGCAGTATTTT

v_call: TRBV24-1
d_call: TRBD1
j_call: TRBJ1-2
clone_size: NA
cdr3_aa: CATSDPGTGGDGYTF
cdr3_nt: TGTGCCACCAGTGATCCAGGGACAGGGGGGGATGGCTACACCTTC

v_call: TRBV19
d_call: TRBD1
j_call: TRBJ1-1
clone_size: NA
cdr3_aa: CASRTGAGGTEAFF
cdr3_nt: TGTGCCAGTAGGACAGGGGCTGGGGGCACTGAAGCTTTCTTT

v_call: TRBV5-4
d_call: NA
j_call: TRBJ2-2
clone_size: NA
cdr3_aa: CASSPDWQNTGELFF
cdr3_nt: TGTGCCAGCAGCCCGGACTGGCAGAACACCGGGGAGCTGTTTTTT

v_call: TRBV6-5
d_call: NA
j_call: TRBJ2-2
clone_size: few
cdr3_aa: CASSYSRAGIGELFF
cdr3_nt: TGTGCCAGCAGTTACTCTAGGGCGGGTATCGGGGAGCTGTTTTTT

v_call: TRBV7-9
d_call: TRBD1
j_call: TRBJ1-6
clone_size: NA
cdr3_aa: CASSLGQGDNSPLHF
cdr3_nt: TGTGCCAGCAGCTTAGGGCAGGGGGATAATTCACCCCTCCACTTT

v_call: TRBV10-3
d_call: TRBD1
j_call: TRBJ2-3
clone_size: NA
cdr3_aa: CAISGPGQGLTDTQYF
cdr3_nt: TGTGCCATCAGTGGTCCGGGACAGGGATTGACAGATACGCAGTATTTT

v_call: TRBV29-1
d_call: NA
j_call: TRBJ1-4
clone_size: NA
cdr3_aa: CSVLHGGSDEKLFF
cdr3_nt: TGCAGCGTCCTTCATGGGGGGTCGGATGAAAAACTGTTTTTT

v_call: TRBV5-1
d_call: TRBD1
j_call: TRBJ1-1
clone_size: NA
cdr3_aa: CASSSGTGGLSFF
cdr3_nt: TGCGCCAGCAGCTCTGGGACAGGGGGCTTGTCTTTCTTT

v_call: TRBV5-5
d_call: TRBD2
j_call: TRBJ2-5
clone_size: once
cdr3_aa: CASSLTASGGAKETQYF
cdr3_nt: TGTGCCAGCAGCTTGACGGCTAGCGGGGGGGCTAAAGAGACCCAGTACTTC

v_call: TRBV7-7
d_call: TRBD1
j_call: TRBJ1-1
clone_size: NA
cdr3_aa: CASSRIDRAGTEAFF
cdr3_nt: TGTGCCAGCAGCCGGATAGACAGGGCAGGGACTGAAGCTTTCTTT

v_call: TRBV6-1
d_call: NA
j_call: TRBJ2-1
clone_size: NA
cdr3_aa: CASSDPTTSSYNEQFF
cdr3_nt: TGTGCCAGCAGTGACCCCACCACTAGCTCCTACAATGAGCAGTTCTTC

v_call: TRBV12-5
d_call: NA
j_call: TRBJ1-2
clone_size: NA
cdr3_aa: CASGLVSSSITGYWYYTF
cdr3_nt: TGTGCTAGTGGTTTGGTATCGTCAAGTATCACAGGGTATTGGTACTACACCTTC

v_call: TRBV2
d_call: NA
j_call: TRBJ1-5
clone_size: NA
cdr3_aa: CASSDLQGGQPQHF
cdr3_nt: TGTGCCAGCAGTGACTTGCAGGGTGGCCAGCCCCAGCATTTT

v_call: TRBV18
d_call: TRBD1
j_call: TRBJ1-1
clone_size: NA
cdr3_aa: CASSLGQSNTEAFF
cdr3_nt: TGTGCCAGCTCACTGGGACAGTCGAACACTGAAGCTTTCTTT

v_call: TRBV4-1
d_call: NA
j_call: TRBJ2-5
clone_size: once
cdr3_aa: CASSQDRAIQETQYF
cdr3_nt: TGCGCCAGCAGCCAAGATAGAGCAATCCAAGAGACCCAGTACTTC

v_call: TRBV6-5
d_call: NA
j_call: TRBJ1-2
clone_size: NA
cdr3_aa: CASSYLPSPTGYTF
cdr3_nt: TGTGCCAGCAGTTACTTACCGAGCCCTACTGGCTACACCTTC

v_call: TRBV4-1
d_call: NA
j_call: TRBJ1-2
clone_size: NA
cdr3_aa: CASSQEAGDDGYTF
cdr3_nt: TGCGCCAGCAGCCAAGAGGCAGGGGATGATGGCTACACCTTC

v_call: TRBV27
d_call: NA
j_call: TRBJ2-6
clone_size: NA
cdr3_aa: CASSFIGASGANVLTF
cdr3_nt: TGTGCCAGCAGTTTTATTGGGGCTAGTGGGGCCAACGTCCTGACTTTC

v_call: TRBV11-2
d_call: TRBD1
j_call: TRBJ2-7
clone_size: few
cdr3_aa: CASSYGTAYEQYF
cdr3_nt: TGTGCCAGCAGCTATGGGACAGCCTACGAGCAGTACTTC

v_call: TRBV19
d_call: TRBD1
j_call: TRBJ2-1
clone_size: NA
cdr3_aa: CASSTGGGEQFF
cdr3_nt: TGTGCCAGTAGTACAGGGGGCGGTGAGCAGTTCTTC

v_call: TRBV5-1
d_call: NA
j_call: TRBJ2-4
clone_size: few
cdr3_aa: CASSPQGGGKNIQYF
cdr3_nt: TGCGCCAGCAGCCCACAGGGCGGAGGAAAAAACATTCAGTACTTC

v_call: TRBV27
d_call: TRBD1
j_call: TRBJ2-1
clone_size: NA
cdr3_aa: CASSPGTGGYNEQFF
cdr3_nt: TGTGCCAGCAGTCCCGGGACAGGGGGATACAATGAGCAGTTCTTC

v_call: TRBV3-1/TRBV3-2
d_call: TRBD1
j_call: TRBJ2-7
clone_size: NA
cdr3_aa: CASSPGQGGSYEQYF
cdr3_nt: TGTGCCAGCAGCCCAGGACAGGGAGGCTCCTACGAGCAGTACTTC

v_call: TRBV6-5
d_call: NA
j_call: TRBJ1-4
clone_size: NA
cdr3_aa: CASSYTGRGSEKLFF
cdr3_nt: TGTGCCAGCAGTTACACCGGCAGGGGCAGCGAAAAACTGTTTTTT

v_call: TRBV9
d_call: NA
j_call: TRBJ1-4
clone_size: NA
cdr3_aa: CASSGAGFGEKLFF
cdr3_nt: TGTGCCAGCAGCGGCGCCGGGTTTGGTGAAAAACTGTTTTTT

v_call: TRBV9
d_call: TRBD2
j_call: TRBJ2-5
clone_size: NA
cdr3_aa: CASSSSAGGRETQYF
cdr3_nt: TGTGCCAGCAGCTCCTCAGCGGGGGGGCGTGAGACCCAGTACTTC

v_call: TRBV5-6
d_call: NA
j_call: TRBJ1-2
clone_size: once
cdr3_aa: CASSFRGQLNYGYTF
cdr3_nt: TGTGCCAGCAGCTTCCGAGGACAGCTTAACTATGGCTACACCTTC

v_call: TRBV2
d_call: TRBD2
j_call: TRBJ2-2
clone_size: NA
cdr3_aa: CASSEELSGGAFFTGELFF
cdr3_nt: TGTGCCAGCAGTGAGGAGCTTAGCGGGGGGGCCTTTTTCACCGGGGAGCTGTTTTTT

v_call: TRBV2
d_call: NA
j_call: TRBJ2-3
clone_size: NA
cdr3_aa: CASSAENLDTQYF
cdr3_nt: TGTGCCAGCAGTGCGGAGAATTTAGATACGCAGTATTTT

v_call: TRBV7-2
d_call: TRBD2
j_call: TRBJ2-7
clone_size: NA
cdr3_aa: CASTLGLAGDGEQYF
cdr3_nt: TGTGCCAGCACCCTGGGCCTAGCGGGGGATGGCGAGCAGTACTTC

v_call: TRBV2
d_call: TRBD2
j_call: TRBJ2-7
clone_size: NA
cdr3_aa: CASSRIAGGSSYEQYF
cdr3_nt: TGTGCCAGCAGTCGGATAGCGGGGGGAAGCTCCTACGAGCAGTACTTC

v_call: TRBV6-5
d_call: TRBD1
j_call: TRBJ1-2
clone_size: once
cdr3_aa: CASSPGTGTNYGYTF
cdr3_nt: TGTGCCAGCAGTCCCGGGACAGGAACTAACTATGGCTACACCTTC